The sequence of this T cell receptor beta chain was determined in a study of Ad26.COV2.S vaccination and SARS-CoV-2 variants. Study information: Enrollment placed the donor in the COV1001 Ad26.COV2.S trial arm.

This CDR3 has 13 amino acids. Trimming cost V 1 base and J 6 bases, with 8 bases left between them. In germline, CDR1 is MGHRA, CDR2 YSYEKL. Regarding the study as a whole: TCR breadth and depth estimates may have understated total T cell responses.

Treatment here: roughly 20 received Ad26.COV2.S at low or high dose, single or two shots; roughly five received placebo; per-sample allocation not given. Samples analyzed were those drawn on day 63 after the first vaccine or placebo injection. SARS-CoV-2 spike from the Wuhan strain was encoded by the vaccine, an Ad26 vector. Remarks on this clone: Its antigen is not known.

Data came from immunoSEQ multiplex PCR; TCRdb stores just in-frame clones and leaves some out. The profile covers about 390,000 clones, with roughly 90% appearing a single time and more than 1.5% taken by the ten largest. The sequencing used peripheral blood, collected in a trial of Ad26.COV2.S vaccine versus placebo. This sequence was found in a person between 18 and 59 years old who received the Ad26.COV2.S COVID-19 vaccine or a placebo. V and J are TRBV4-1 and TRBJ2-3; D might be TRBD2 (5 bases). In nucleotides, the CDR3 is TGCGCCAGCAGCCAAGTCCCGGGGGATACGCAGTATTTT. Translation gives CASSQVPGDTQYF.